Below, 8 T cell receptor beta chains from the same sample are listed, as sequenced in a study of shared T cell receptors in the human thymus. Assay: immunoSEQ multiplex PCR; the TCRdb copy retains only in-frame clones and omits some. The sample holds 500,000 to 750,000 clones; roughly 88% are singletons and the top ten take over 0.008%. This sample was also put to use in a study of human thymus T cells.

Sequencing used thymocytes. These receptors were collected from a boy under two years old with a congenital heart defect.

The CDR3 bases are TGTGCCGGGGGGAGAACAGGGGGCAGCTCCTACGAGCAGTACTTC. It yields the protein CAGGRTGGSSYEQYF. This chain uses TRBV6-1 with TRBJ2-7; 9 bases match TRBD1. Germline assignment: CDR1 MNHNS and CDR2 SASEGT. This CDR3 has 15 amino acids. V dropped 11 bases and J dropped 0; count of bases not matched to a gene: 11.

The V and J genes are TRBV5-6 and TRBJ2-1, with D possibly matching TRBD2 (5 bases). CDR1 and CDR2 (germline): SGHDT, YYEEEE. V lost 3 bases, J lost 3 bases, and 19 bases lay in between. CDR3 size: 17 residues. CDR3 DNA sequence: TGTGCCAGCAGCTCGCGGGCCGGGATGGCCCTCTACAATGAGCAGTTCTTC. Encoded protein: CASSSRAGMALYNEQFF.

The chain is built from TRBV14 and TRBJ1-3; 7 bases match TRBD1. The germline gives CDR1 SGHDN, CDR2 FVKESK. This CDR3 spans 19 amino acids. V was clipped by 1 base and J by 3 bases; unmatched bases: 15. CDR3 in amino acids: CASSQGEDRTGPSGNTIYF. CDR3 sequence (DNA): TGTGCCAGCAGCCAAGGGGAAGATAGGACAGGCCCGAGTGGAAACACCATATATTTT.

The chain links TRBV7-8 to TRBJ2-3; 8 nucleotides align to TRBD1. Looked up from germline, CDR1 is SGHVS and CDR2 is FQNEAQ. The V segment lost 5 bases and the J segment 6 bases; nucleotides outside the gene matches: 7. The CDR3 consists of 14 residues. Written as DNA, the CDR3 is TGTGCCAGCAGCCCGGACAGGGTGGCCGATACGCAGTATTTT. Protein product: CASSPDRVADTQYF.

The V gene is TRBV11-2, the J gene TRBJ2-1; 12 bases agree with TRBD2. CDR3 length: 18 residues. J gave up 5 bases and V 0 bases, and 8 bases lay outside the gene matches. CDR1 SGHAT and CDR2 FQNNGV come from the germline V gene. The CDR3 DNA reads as TGTGCCAGCAGCTTAGAATCCCAGACTAGCGGGAGAAACAATGAGCAGTTCTTC. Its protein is CASSLESQTSGRNNEQFF.

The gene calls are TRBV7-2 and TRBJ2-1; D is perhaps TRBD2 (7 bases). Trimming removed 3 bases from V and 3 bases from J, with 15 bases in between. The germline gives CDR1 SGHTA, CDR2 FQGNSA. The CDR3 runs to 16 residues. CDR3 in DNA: TGTGCCAGCAGCTTTGGTACGGGGGGCGGCTACAATGAGCAGTTCTTC. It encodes CASSFGTGGGYNEQFF.

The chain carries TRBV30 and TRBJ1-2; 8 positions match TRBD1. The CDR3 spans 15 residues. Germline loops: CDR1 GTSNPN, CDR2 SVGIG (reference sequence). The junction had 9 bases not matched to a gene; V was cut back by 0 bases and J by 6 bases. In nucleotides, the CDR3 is TGTGCCTGGAGTGTCGTTCAGGACAGGGTCCATGGCTACACCTTC. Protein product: CAWSVVQDRVHGYTF. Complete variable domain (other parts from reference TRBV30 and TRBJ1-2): SQTIHQWPATLVQPVGSPLSLECTVEGTSNPNLYWYRQAAGRGLQLLFYSVGIGQISSEVPQNLSASRPQDRQFILSSKKLLLSDSGFYLCAWSVVQDRVHGYTFGSGTRLTVV.

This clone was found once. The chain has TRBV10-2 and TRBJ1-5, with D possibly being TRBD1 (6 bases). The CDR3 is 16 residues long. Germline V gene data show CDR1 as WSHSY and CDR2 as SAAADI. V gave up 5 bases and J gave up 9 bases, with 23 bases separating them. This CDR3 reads CASSPSYLGQSWPQHF. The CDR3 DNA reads TGCGCCAGCAGTCCTTCCTATTTAGGACAGTCGTGGCCCCAGCATTTT.